This TCR beta chain was profiled in a study of blood T cell repertoires in COVID-19. Study in general: The United States, Italy and Spain supplied acute and convalescent COVID-19 samples. In each case, the material was cDNA or gDNA derived from T cells, B-cell-depleted T cells, or PBMCs.

Under the authors' procedure: The assay estimated nucleated cells by amplifying reference gene primers. Only in-frame clones appear in the TCRdb table, and some are missing; sequencing was by immunoSEQ multiplex PCR. Clonal size and the V and J genes are those of that table, whereas D and trimming came from the DNA. In the table there are 35,000 to 45,000 clones, approximately 88% of which are singletons. This TCR derives from a human donor in a cohort sampled during active COVID-19. The sequenced material came from peripheral blood.

CDR3 loop: CASSPTRQWRDSPLHF. DNA for the CDR3: TGTGCCAGCAGCCCCACCAGACAGTGGAGGGACTCACCCCTCCACTTT. This rearrangement joins TRBV27 to TRBJ1-6, with a weak D call TRBD1 (5 bases). Trimming took 6 bases from V and 10 from J, leaving 22 bases between them. From germline, CDR1 is MNHEY and CDR2 SMNVEV (reference sequence). This CDR3 spans 16 amino acids.